The rows below give T cell receptor beta chains drawn from one sample of a study of blood T cell repertoires in COVID-19. Produced via immunoSEQ multiplex PCR; TCRdb's table is partial and in-frame only. Counted here are 75,000 to 100,000 clones, 80% to 90% occurring once; the ten biggest clones make up 4.5% to 5%. The sequencing sample was made of peripheral blood. The source of these receptors is a woman aged 80 or over with acute or convalescent COVID-19. CDR3s include the opening cysteine and the closing phenylalanine or tryptophan. D genes are given only for firm matches. Some rows mark clone size as missing; the rest say once, few, many or name a class of expanded clone.

CDR3 protein | CDR3 DNA | V gene | clone size | J gene | D gene
CASSQPNSGGSSYEQYF | TGTGCCAGCAGCCAGCCTAACTCCGGGGGTTCCTCCTACGAGCAGTACTTC | TRBV4-2 | - | TRBJ2-7 | -
CASSDLAAGRYGYTF | TGTGCCAGCAGTGATTTAGCTGCGGGACGGTATGGCTACACCTTC | TRBV25-1 | - | TRBJ1-2 | -
CSVVGQGTDTQYF | TGCAGCGTTGTCGGACAGGGTACAGATACGCAGTATTTT | TRBV29-1 | - | TRBJ2-3 | TRBD1
CAWISQGSYNEQFF | TGTGCCTGGATTTCACAGGGCTCCTACAATGAGCAGTTCTTC | TRBV30 | - | TRBJ2-1 | -
CASSQAWTGGDTQYF | TGCGCCAGCAGCCAAGCCTGGACGGGGGGAGATACGCAGTATTTT | TRBV4-3 | - | TRBJ2-3 | TRBD2
CASRPELEARSDEQYF | TGTGCCAGCAGGCCTGAACTGGAGGCCAGGTCCGACGAGCAGTACTTC | TRBV21-1 | - | TRBJ2-7 | -
CASSQDGNSGRLYF | TGTGCCAGCAGCCAAGATGGGAATAGCGGGAGATTGTACTTC | TRBV3-1/TRBV3-2 | - | TRBJ2-7 | TRBD2
CASSGLALYEQYF | TGTGCCAGCAGCGGACTAGCGCTGTACGAGCAGTACTTC | TRBV12-3/TRBV12-4 | - | TRBJ2-7 | TRBD2
CASSLSSGPTDTQYF | TGTGCCAGCAGCTTGAGTAGCGGGCCCACAGATACGCAGTATTTT | TRBV7-3 | - | TRBJ2-3 | TRBD2
CASSERGGAYEQYF | TGTGCCAGCAGCGAGAGAGGGGGAGCCTACGAGCAGTACTTC | TRBV5-6 | - | TRBJ2-7 | -
CASSLGQYNSPLHF | TGTGCCAGCAGTTTAGGACAGTATAATTCACCCCTCCACTTT | TRBV27 | - | TRBJ1-6 | -
CASSKVQVSIYNEQFF | TGTGCCAGCTCGAAGGTGCAGGTCTCTATCTACAATGAGCAGTTCTTC | TRBV18 | - | TRBJ2-1 | -
CASSSTPRDEQFF | TGTGCCAGCAGCTCCACCCCCAGGGATGAGCAGTTCTTC | TRBV7-9 | - | TRBJ2-1 | -
CASSTNSYGYTF | TGTGCCAGCAGTACGAACAGCTATGGCTACACCTTC | TRBV5-4 | - | TRBJ1-2 | -
CASSLGGGSGGNTIYF | TGTGCCAGCAGCTTAGGCGGAGGGTCGGGTGGAAACACCATATATTTT | TRBV7-6 | - | TRBJ1-3 | -
CASSQSPPNPGSYNEQFF | TGCGCCAGCAGCCAATCCCCTCCCAACCCAGGCTCCTACAATGAGCAGTTCTTC | TRBV4-3 | - | TRBJ2-1 | -
CASGGQDAYEQYF | TGTGCCAGCGGGGGACAGGATGCCTACGAGCAGTACTTC | TRBV7-9 | - | TRBJ2-7 | TRBD1
CASSYRQERDQPQHF | TGTGCCAGCAGTTACCGGCAGGAGAGGGATCAGCCCCAGCATTTT | TRBV6-2/TRBV6-3 | few | TRBJ1-5 | -
CASSEAGTERFGYTF | TGTGCCAGCAGTGAAGCGGGGACAGAGCGGTTTGGCTACACCTTC | TRBV6-1 | once | TRBJ1-2 | TRBD1
CASGKTSGNNEQFF | TGTGCCAGCGGAAAGACTAGCGGTAACAATGAGCAGTTCTTC | TRBV6-5 | - | TRBJ2-1 | TRBD2
CASSQQGNLPQHF | TGTGCCAGCAGCCAACAGGGGAATCTACCCCAGCATTTT | TRBV5-4 | - | TRBJ1-5 | TRBD1
CASSKNGTGENSNQPQHF | TGTGCCAGCAGCAAGAACGGGACAGGGGAAAATAGCAATCAGCCCCAGCATTTT | TRBV21-1 | - | TRBJ1-5 | -
CSVEDRGGQGGGYTF | TGCAGCGTTGAAGATCGGGGTGGGCAGGGGGGCGGCTACACCTTC | TRBV29-1 | - | TRBJ1-2 | TRBD1
CASSVSLLSRGSNEQFF | TGTGCCAGCAGCGTTAGCCTGCTATCGAGAGGGAGCAATGAGCAGTTCTTC | TRBV9 | - | TRBJ2-1 | -
CASSEARLAAYEQYF | TGTGCCAGCAGTGAAGCGAGGCTAGCGGCCTACGAGCAGTACTTC | TRBV6-1 | - | TRBJ2-7 | TRBD2
CASSQSGTGTEQYF | TGTGCCAGCAGCCAATCCGGGACAGGGACCGAGCAGTACTTC | TRBV3-1/TRBV3-2 | - | TRBJ2-7 | TRBD1
CSASVEGLGDEQFF | TGCAGTGCTAGTGTGGAGGGCCTAGGCGATGAGCAGTTCTTC | TRBV20-1 | - | TRBJ2-1 | -
CATSTNLGLAGGYQETQYF | TGTGCCACCAGCACTAATCTTGGACTAGCCGGGGGGTACCAAGAGACCCAGTACTTC | TRBV15 | - | TRBJ2-5 | TRBD2
CAIGGGPNTGELFF | TGTGCCATCGGCGGGGGGCCGAACACCGGGGAGCTGTTTTTT | TRBV10-3 | - | TRBJ2-2 | TRBD2
CASSRQSENTEAFF | TGTGCCAGCAGTCGACAGTCAGAGAACACTGAAGCTTTCTTT | TRBV5-5 | once | TRBJ1-1 | -
CASRPQGNQPQHF | TGTGCCAGCAGGCCACAGGGTAATCAGCCCCAGCATTTT | TRBV6-6 | - | TRBJ1-5 | -
CASSPQLGSLYEQYF | TGTGCCAGCAGCCCCCAGTTGGGCTCCTTATACGAGCAGTACTTC | TRBV3-1/TRBV3-2 | - | TRBJ2-7 | -
CASSPGNSGNTIYF | TGTGCCAGTAGCCCAGGGAACTCTGGAAACACCATATATTTT | TRBV19 | - | TRBJ1-3 | -
CASSLAQGRAYNEQFF | TGTGCCAGCAGCTTAGCGCAGGGTCGAGCCTACAATGAGCAGTTCTTC | TRBV7-2 | - | TRBJ2-1 | -
CASGPSGGLYNEQFF | TGTGCCAGTGGTCCTAGCGGGGGGCTCTACAATGAGCAGTTCTTC | TRBV19 | - | TRBJ2-1 | TRBD2
CASSPLSSGRKQYF | TGTGCCAGCAGTCCGCTTTCTAGCGGGAGAAAGCAGTACTTC | TRBV27 | - | TRBJ2-7 | TRBD2
CASSIVDSRETQYF | TGTGCCAGTAGTATCGTAGACAGTAGGGAGACCCAGTACTTC | TRBV19 | - | TRBJ2-5 | -
CASSSPTGSSYEQYF | TGTGCCAGCAGTTCCCCGACAGGGAGCTCCTACGAGCAGTACTTC | TRBV6-5 | - | TRBJ2-7 | TRBD1
CASSRRGTIGNTIYF | TGTGCCAGCAGCCGGAGAGGGACAATTGGAAACACCATATATTTT | TRBV7-8 | - | TRBJ1-3 | -
CASSDPRRAYNEQFF | TGTGCCAGCAGTGACCCTCGGAGGGCCTACAATGAGCAGTTCTTC | TRBV25-1 | - | TRBJ2-1 | -